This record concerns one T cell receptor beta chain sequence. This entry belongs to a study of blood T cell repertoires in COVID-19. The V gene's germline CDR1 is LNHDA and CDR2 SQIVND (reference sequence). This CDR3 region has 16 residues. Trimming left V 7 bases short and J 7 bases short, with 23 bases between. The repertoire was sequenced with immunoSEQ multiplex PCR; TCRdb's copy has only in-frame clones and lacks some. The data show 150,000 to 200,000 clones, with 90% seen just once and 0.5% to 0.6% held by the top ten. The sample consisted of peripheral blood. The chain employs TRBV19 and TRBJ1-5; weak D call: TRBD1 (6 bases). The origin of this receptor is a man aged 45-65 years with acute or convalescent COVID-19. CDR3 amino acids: CASTPSGTGIVQPQHF. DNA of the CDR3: TGTGCCAGTACCCCGTCCGGAACAGGGATAGTGCAGCCCCAGCATTTT.